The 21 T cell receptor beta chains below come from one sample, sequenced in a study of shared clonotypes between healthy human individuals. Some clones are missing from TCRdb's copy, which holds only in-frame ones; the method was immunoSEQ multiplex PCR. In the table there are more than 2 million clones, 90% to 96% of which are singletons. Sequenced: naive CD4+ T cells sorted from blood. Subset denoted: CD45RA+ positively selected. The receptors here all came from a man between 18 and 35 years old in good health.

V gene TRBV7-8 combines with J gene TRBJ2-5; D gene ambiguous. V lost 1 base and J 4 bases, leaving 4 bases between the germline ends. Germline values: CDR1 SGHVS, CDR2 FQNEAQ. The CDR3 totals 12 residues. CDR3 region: CASSLVAETQYF. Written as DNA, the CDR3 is TGTGCCAGCAGCTTAGTGGCAGAGACCCAGTACTTC. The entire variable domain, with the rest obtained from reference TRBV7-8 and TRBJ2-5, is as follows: GAGVSQSPRYKVAKRGQDVALRCDPISGHVSLFWYQQALGQGPEFLTYFQNEAQLDKSGLPSDRFFAERPEGSVSTLKIQRTQQEDSAVYLCASSLVAETQYFGPGTRLLVL.

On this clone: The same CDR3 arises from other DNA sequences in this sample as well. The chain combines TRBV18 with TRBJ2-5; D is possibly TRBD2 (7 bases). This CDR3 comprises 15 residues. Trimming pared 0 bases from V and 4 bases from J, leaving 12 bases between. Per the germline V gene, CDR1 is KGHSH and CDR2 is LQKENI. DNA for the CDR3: TGTGCCAGCTCACCACCGGTCGGGGGGCGAGAGACCCAGTACTTC. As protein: CASSPPVGGRETQYF.

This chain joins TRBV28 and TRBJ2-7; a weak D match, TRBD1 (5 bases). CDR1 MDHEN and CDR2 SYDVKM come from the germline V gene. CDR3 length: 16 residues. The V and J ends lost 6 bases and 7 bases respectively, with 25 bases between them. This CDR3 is CASSPGRQGYTKEQYF. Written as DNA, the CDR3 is TGTGCCAGCAGCCCAGGTCGTCAGGGATATACGAAAGAGCAGTACTTC. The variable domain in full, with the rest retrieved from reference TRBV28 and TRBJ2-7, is DVKVTQSSRYLVKRTGEKVFLECVQDMDHENMFWYRQDPGLGLRLIYFSYDVKMKEKGDIPEGYSVSREKKERFSLILESASTNQTSMYLCASSPGRQGYTKEQYFGPGTRLTVT.

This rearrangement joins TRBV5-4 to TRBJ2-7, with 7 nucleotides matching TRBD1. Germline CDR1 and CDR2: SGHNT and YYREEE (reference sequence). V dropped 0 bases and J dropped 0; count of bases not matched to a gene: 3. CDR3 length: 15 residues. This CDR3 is CASSLGRDSSYEQYF. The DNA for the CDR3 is TGTGCCAGCAGCTTGGGCCGGGACAGCTCCTACGAGCAGTACTTC.

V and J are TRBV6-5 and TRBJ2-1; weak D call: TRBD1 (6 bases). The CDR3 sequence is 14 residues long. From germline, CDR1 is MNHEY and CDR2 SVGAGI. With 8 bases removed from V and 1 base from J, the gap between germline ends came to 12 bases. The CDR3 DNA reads TGTGCCAGCTCAGGACAGCGTTCCTACAATGAGCAGTTCTTC. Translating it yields CASSGQRSYNEQFF.

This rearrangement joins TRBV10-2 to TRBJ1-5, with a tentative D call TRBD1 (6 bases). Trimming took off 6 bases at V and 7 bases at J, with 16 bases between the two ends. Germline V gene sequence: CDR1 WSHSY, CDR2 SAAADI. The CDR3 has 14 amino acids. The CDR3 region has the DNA TGCGCCAGCAGCCCCCAAGCGGGGGCACAGCCCCAGCATTTT. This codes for CASSPQAGAQPQHF.

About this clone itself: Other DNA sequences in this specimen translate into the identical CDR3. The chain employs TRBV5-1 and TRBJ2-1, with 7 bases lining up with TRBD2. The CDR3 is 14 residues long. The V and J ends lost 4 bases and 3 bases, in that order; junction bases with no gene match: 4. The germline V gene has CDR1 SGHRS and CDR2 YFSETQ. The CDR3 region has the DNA TGCGCCAGCAGCCCGGGACTAAGCTACAATGAGCAGTTCTTC. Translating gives CASSPGLSYNEQFF.

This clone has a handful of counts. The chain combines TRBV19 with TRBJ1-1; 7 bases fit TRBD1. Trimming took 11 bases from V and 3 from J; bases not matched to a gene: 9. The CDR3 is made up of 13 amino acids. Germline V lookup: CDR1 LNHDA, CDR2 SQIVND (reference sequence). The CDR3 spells CAVRQQGDTEAFF. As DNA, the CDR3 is TGTGCCGTTAGGCAGCAGGGGGACACTGAAGCTTTCTTT. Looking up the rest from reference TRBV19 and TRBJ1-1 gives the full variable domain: DGGITQSPKYLFRKEGQNVTLSCEQNLNHDAMYWYRQDPGQGLRLIYYSQIVNDFQKGDIAEGYSVSREKKESFPLTVTSAQKNPTAFYLCAVRQQGDTEAFFGQGTRLTVV.

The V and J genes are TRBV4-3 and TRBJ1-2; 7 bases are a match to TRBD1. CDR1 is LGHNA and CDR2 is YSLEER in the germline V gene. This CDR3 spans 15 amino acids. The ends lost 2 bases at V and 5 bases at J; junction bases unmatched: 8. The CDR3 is CASSQTLGQFYGYTF. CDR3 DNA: TGCGCCAGCAGCCAAACCTTGGGACAGTTTTATGGCTACACCTTC.

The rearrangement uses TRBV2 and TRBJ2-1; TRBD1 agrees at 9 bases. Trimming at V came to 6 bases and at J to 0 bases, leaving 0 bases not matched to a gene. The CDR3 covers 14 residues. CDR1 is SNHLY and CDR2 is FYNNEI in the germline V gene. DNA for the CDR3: TGTGCCAGCAGGACAGGGGGCTCCTACAATGAGCAGTTCTTC. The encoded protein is CASRTGGSYNEQFF.

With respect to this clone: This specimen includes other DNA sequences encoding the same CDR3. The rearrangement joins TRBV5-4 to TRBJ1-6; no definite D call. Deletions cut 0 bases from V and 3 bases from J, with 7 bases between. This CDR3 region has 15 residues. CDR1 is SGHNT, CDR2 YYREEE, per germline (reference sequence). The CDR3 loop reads CASSLAGFYNSPLHF. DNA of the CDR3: TGTGCCAGCAGCTTGGCAGGATTCTATAATTCACCCCTCCACTTT.

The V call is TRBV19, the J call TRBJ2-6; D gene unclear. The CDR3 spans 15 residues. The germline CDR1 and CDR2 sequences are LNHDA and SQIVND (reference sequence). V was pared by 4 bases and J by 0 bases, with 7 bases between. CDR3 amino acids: CASSTTYSGANVLTF. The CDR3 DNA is TGTGCCAGTAGTACCACATACTCTGGGGCCAACGTCCTGACTTTC. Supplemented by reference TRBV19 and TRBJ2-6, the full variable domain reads DGGITQSPKYLFRKEGQNVTLSCEQNLNHDAMYWYRQDPGQGLRLIYYSQIVNDFQKGDIAEGYSVSREKKESFPLTVTSAQKNPTAFYLCASSTTYSGANVLTFGAGSRLTVL.

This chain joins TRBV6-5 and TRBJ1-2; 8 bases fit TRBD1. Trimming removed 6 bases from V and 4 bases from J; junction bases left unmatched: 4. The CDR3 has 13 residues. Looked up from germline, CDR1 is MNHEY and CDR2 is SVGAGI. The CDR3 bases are TGTGCCAGCAGCTTTGGACAGGGCTATGGCTACACCTTC. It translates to CASSFGQGYGYTF.

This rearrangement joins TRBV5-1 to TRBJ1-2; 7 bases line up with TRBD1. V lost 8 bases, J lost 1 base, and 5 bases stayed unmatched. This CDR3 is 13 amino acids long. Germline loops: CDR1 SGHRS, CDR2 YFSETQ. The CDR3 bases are TGCGCCAGTACACAGGGGAATAACTATGGCTACACCTTC. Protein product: CASTQGNNYGYTF.

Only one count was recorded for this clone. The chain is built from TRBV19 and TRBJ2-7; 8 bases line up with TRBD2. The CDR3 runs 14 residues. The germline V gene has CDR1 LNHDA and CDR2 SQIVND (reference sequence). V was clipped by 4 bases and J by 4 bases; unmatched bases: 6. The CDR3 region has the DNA TGTGCCAGTAGTACGATGAGCGGGAGTTACGAGCAGTACTTC. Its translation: CASSTMSGSYEQYF. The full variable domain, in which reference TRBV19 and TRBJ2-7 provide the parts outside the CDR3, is DGGITQSPKYLFRKEGQNVTLSCEQNLNHDAMYWYRQDPGQGLRLIYYSQIVNDFQKGDIAEGYSVSREKKESFPLTVTSAQKNPTAFYLCASSTMSGSYEQYFGPGTRLTVT.

The CDR3 DNA is TGTGCCAGCAGTACGACCTGGCAGGCCTACAATGAGCAGTTCTTC. This gives the protein CASSTTWQAYNEQFF. V is TRBV6-1 and J is TRBJ2-1; the D is unclear. Per germline, CDR1 MNHNS and CDR2 SASEGT. The CDR3 is made up of 15 amino acids. V was shortened by 5 bases and J by 2 bases, with 13 bases between the two germline ends.

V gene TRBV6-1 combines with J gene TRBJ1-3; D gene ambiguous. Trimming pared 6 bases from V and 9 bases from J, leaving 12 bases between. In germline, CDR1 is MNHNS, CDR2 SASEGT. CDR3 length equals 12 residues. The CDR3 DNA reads TGTGCCAGCAGCTTCATTCGCCCCACCATATATTTT. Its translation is CASSFIRPTIYF.

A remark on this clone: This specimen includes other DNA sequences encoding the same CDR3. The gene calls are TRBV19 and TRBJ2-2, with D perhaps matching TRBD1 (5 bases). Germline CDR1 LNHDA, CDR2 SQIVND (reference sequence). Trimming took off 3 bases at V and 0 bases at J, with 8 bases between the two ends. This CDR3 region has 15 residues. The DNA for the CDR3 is TGTGCCAGTAGTATTCAGGGAACGAACACCGGGGAGCTGTTTTTT. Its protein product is CASSIQGTNTGELFF. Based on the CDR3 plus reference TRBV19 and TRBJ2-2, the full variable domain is DGGITQSPKYLFRKEGQNVTLSCEQNLNHDAMYWYRQDPGQGLRLIYYSQIVNDFQKGDIAEGYSVSREKKESFPLTVTSAQKNPTAFYLCASSIQGTNTGELFFGEGSRLTVL.

The CDR3 DNA is TGCGCCAGCAGCCAGACAGGGGTAGATTCACCCCTCCACTTT. This codes for CASSQTGVDSPLHF. The rearrangement links TRBV5-1 to TRBJ1-6, with 8 bases that match TRBD1. The CDR3 runs 14 residues. CDR1 is SGHRS, CDR2 YFSETQ, per germline. With V trimmed by 4 bases and J by 8 bases, 5 bases remained unmatched.

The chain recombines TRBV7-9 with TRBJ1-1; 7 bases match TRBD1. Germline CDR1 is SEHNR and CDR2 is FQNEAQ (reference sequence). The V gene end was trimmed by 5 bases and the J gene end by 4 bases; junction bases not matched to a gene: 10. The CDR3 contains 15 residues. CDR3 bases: TGTGCCAGCAGCGTAGACAGGGTAGGGAGCACTGAAGCTTTCTTT. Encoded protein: CASSVDRVGSTEAFF. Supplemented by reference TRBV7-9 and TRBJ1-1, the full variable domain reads DTGVSQNPRHKITKRGQNVTFRCDPISEHNRLYWYRQTLGQGPEFLTYFQNEAQLEKSRLLSDRFSAERPKGSFSTLEIQRTEQGDSAMYLCASSVDRVGSTEAFFGQGTRLTVV.

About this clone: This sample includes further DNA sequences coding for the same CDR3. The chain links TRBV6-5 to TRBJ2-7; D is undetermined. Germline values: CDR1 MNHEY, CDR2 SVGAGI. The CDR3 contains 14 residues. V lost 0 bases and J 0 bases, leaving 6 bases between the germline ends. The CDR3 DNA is TGTGCCAGCAGTTACTCCGCAGGCTCCTACGAGCAGTACTTC. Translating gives CASSYSAGSYEQYF.